This TCR beta chain was recovered during a study of blood T cells in healthy people across ages. Points from the study as a whole: The study lacked donor CMV status, which possibly confounded expanded clonotype changes. With age, beta diversity per million T cells declined roughly linearly, significantly by over 35. Researchers deemed the diversity estimates from one million T cells underestimates.

Each sample yielded at least 5 micrograms of PBMC total RNA. The CDR3 has 16 residues. Germline V gene lookup returns CDR1 DFQATT and CDR2 SNEGSKA (reference sequence). With V trimmed by 5 bases and J by 4 bases, 7 bases remained unmatched. This clonotype came up a few times. Its antigen is undetermined. PCR was performed a second time for about 7 to 11 cycles using a sample-barcoded 5' primer and a J-beta primer mix. TCRdb re-called the 5' RACE reads through MiXCR, storing one row per CDR3 protein. The sample has 450,000 to 700,000 distinct CDR3 sequences, 27% seen once; the top ten hold about 18%. This TCR was sampled from a woman in her 70s in good health. The chain has TRBV20-1 and TRBJ2-3; 15 positions agree with TRBD2. Specimen: blood. CDR3 region: CSALGTSGRMSDTQYF. The CDR3 DNA reads as TGCAGTGCTCTCGGGACTAGCGGGAGGATGTCAGATACGCAGTATTTT.